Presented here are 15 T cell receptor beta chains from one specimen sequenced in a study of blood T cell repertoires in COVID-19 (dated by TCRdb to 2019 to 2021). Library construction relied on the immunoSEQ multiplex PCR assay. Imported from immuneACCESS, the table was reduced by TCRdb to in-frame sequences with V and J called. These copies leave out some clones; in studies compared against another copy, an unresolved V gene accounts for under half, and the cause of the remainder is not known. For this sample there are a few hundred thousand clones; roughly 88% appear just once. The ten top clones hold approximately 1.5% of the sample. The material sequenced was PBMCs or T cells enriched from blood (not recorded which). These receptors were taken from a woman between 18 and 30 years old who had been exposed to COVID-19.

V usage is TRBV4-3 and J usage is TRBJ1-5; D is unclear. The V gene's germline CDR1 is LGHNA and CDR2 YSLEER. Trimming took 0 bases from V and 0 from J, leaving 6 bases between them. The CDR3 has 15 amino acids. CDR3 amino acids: CASSQEGVSNQPQHF. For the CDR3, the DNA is TGCGCCAGCAGCCAAGAGGGCGTTAGCAATCAGCCCCAGCATTTT.

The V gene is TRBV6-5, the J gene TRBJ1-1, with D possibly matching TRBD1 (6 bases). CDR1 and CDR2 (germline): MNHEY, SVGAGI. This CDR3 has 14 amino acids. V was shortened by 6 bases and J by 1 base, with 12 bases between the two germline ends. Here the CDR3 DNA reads TGTGCCAGCAGCTTCACAGGGTGGAACACTGAAGCTTTCTTT. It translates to CASSFTGWNTEAFF.

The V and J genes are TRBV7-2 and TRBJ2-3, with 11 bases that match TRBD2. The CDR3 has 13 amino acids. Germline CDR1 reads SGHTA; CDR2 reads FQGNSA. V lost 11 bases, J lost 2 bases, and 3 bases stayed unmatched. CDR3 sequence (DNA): TGTGCCTCTAGCGGGGGGTTCACAGATACGCAGTATTTT. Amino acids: CASSGGFTDTQYF. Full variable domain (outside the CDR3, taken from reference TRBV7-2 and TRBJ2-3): GAGVSQSPSNKVTEKGKDVELRCDPISGHTALYWYRQSLGQGLEFLIYFQGNSAPDKSGLPSDRFSAERTGGSVSTLTIQRTQQEDSAVYLCASSGGFTDTQYFGPGTRLTVL.

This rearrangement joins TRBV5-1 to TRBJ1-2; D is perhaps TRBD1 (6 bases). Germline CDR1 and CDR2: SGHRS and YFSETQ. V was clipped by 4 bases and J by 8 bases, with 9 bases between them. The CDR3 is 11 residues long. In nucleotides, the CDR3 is TGCGCCAGCAGCACAGGGTCCGGCTACACCTTC. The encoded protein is CASSTGSGYTF.

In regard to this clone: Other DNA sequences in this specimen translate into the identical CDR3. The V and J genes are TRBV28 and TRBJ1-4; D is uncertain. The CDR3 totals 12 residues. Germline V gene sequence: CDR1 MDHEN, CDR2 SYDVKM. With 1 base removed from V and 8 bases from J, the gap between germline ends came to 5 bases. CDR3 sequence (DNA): TGTGCCAGCAGTTTATCCGGGGAAAAACTGTTTTTT. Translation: CASSLSGEKLFF.

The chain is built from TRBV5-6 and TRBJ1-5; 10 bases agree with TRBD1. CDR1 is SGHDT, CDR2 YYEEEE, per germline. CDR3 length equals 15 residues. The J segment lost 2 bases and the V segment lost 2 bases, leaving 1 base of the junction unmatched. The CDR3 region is CASSFGTGGNQPQHF. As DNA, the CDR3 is TGTGCCAGCAGCTTCGGGACAGGGGGCAATCAGCCCCAGCATTTT.

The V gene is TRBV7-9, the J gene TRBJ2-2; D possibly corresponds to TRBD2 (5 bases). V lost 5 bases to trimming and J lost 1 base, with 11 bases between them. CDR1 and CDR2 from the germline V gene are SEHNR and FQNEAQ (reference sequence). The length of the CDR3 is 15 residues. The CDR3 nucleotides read TGTGCCAGCAGCGTCGTACGGGGGAACACCGGGGAGCTGTTTTTT. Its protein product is CASSVVRGNTGELFF.

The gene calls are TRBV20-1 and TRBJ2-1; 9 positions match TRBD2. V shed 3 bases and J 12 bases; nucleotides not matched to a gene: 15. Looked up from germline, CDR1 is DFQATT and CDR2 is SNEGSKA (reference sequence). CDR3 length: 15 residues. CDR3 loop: CSASAPSGVHIGQFF. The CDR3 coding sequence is TGCAGTGCTAGTGCCCCTAGCGGGGTCCATATTGGGCAGTTCTTC.

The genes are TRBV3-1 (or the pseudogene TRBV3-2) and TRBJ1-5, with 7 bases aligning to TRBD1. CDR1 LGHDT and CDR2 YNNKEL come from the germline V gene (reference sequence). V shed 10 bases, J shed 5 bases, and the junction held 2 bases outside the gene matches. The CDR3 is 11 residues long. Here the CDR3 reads CAIQGYQPQHF. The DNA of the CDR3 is TGTGCCATACAGGGGTATCAGCCCCAGCATTTT.

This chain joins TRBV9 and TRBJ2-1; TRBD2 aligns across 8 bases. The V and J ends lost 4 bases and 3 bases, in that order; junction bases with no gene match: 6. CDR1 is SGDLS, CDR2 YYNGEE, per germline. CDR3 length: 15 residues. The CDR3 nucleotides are TGTGCCAGCAGCCCAAGGGGACTAGACTACAATGAGCAGTTCTTC. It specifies CASSPRGLDYNEQFF. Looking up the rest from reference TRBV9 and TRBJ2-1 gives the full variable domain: DSGVTQTPKHLITATGQRVTLRCSPRSGDLSVYWYQQSLDQGLQFLIQYYNGEERAKGNILERFSAQQFPDLHSELNLSSLELGDSALYFCASSPRGLDYNEQFFGPGTRLTVL.

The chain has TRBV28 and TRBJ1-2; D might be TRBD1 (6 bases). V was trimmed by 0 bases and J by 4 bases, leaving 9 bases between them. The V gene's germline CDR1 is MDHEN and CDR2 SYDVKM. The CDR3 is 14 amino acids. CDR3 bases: TGTGCCAGCAGTTTATGGCAAGGGGGCTATGGCTACACCTTC. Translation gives CASSLWQGGYGYTF.

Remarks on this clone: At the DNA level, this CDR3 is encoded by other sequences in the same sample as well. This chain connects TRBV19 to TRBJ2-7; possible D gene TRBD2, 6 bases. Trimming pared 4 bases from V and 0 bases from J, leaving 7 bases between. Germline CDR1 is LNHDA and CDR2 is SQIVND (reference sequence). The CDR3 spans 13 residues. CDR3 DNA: TGTGCCAGTAGTACCGGGAGCTCCTACGAGCAGTACTTC. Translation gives CASSTGSSYEQYF.

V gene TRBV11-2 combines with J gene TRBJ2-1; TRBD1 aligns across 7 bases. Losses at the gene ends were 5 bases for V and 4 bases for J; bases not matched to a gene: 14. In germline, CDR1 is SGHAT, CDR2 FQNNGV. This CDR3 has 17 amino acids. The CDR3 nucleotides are TGTGCCAGCAGCCCTAGGGCTGACAGGGTCCCTTACAATGAGCAGTTCTTC. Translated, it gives CASSPRADRVPYNEQFF.

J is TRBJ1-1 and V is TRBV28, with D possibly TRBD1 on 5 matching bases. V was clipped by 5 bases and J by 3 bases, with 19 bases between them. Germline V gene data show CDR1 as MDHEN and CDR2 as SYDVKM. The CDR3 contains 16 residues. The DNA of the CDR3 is TGTGCCAGCAGTGGGGCGGGAGTACAGGCTTACACTGAAGCTTTCTTT. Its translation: CASSGAGVQAYTEAFF.

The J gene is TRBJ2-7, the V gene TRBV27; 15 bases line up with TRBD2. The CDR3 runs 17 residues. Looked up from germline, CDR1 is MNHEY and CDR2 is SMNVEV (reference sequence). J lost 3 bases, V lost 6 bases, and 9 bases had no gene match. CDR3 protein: CASRDPGLAGGRYEQYF. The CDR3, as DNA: TGTGCCAGCAGGGATCCGGGACTAGCGGGAGGCCGCTACGAGCAGTACTTC.